The source of this T cell receptor beta chain is a study of identical twins. Whole-study findings and limits: Out-of-frame alpha sequences shared by twins were enriched for low generation probability. The degree of excess twin sharing was weaker in beta out-of-frame sequences. Models predicted too little out-of-frame TCR alpha sharing in monozygotic twins. A lower insertion count was a feature of abundant cord blood beta clonotypes, with no such feature in memory repertoires.

This clonotype was observed a handful of times. Its matching antigen is unknown. The germline V gene has CDR1 DFQATT and CDR2 SNEGSKA (reference sequence). The CDR3 is 15 amino acids. The V end lost 5 bases, the J end lost 4 bases, and 15 bases lay between the germline ends. TCRdb independently ran MiXCR on the 5' RACE reads; one entry per CDR3 protein. Of 550,000 to 700,000 distinct CDR3 sequences in the sample, nearly 10% were seen once. The sample also formed part of further work on yellow fever vaccine responses in identical twins.

Sequencing was done on a sample of PBMCs. The receptor's source is a young woman in good health. This chain uses TRBV20-1 with TRBJ2-6; D ambiguous. DNA of the CDR3: TGCAGTGCTCCCACCCGAACGGTGGGGGCCAACGTCCTGACTTTC. Translation gives CSAPTRTVGANVLTF.